This entry concerns a single TCR beta chain. Germline assignment: CDR1 SGDLS and CDR2 YYNGEE. The CDR3 is 13 amino acids. The sample is drawn from a study of monozygotic twins with inflammatory bowel disease. Eight separate reactions for every sample produced the cDNA. TCRdb re-called the 5' RACE reads, yielding one record per CDR3 amino acid sequence without DNA. Its table lists over 350,000 distinct CDR3 sequences. The chain couples TRBV9 to TRBJ1-2. The sequencing sample was made of blood. The sequence came from a human donor with ulcerative colitis or Crohn's disease, or a healthy co-twin of an affected twin (not recorded which). The CDR3: CASSVDTDYGYTF. Based on the CDR3 plus reference TRBV9 and TRBJ1-2, the full variable domain is DSGVTQTPKHLITATGQRVTLRCSPRSGDLSVYWYQQSLDQGLQFLIQYYNGEERAKGNILERFSAQQFPDLHSELNLSSLELGDSALYFCASSVDTDYGYTFGSGTRLTVV.